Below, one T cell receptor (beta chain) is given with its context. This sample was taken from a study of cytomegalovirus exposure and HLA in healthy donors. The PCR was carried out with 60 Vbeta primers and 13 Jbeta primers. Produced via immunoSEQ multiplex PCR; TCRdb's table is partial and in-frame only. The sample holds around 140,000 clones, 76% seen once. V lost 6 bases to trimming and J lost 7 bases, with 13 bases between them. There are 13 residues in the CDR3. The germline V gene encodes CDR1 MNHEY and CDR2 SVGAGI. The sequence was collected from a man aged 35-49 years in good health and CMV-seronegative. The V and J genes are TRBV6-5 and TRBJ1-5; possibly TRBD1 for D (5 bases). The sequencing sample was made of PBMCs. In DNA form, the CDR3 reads TGTGCCAGCAGGGGAGGGGTAGCCCAGCCCCAGCATTTT. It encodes CASRGGVAQPQHF.